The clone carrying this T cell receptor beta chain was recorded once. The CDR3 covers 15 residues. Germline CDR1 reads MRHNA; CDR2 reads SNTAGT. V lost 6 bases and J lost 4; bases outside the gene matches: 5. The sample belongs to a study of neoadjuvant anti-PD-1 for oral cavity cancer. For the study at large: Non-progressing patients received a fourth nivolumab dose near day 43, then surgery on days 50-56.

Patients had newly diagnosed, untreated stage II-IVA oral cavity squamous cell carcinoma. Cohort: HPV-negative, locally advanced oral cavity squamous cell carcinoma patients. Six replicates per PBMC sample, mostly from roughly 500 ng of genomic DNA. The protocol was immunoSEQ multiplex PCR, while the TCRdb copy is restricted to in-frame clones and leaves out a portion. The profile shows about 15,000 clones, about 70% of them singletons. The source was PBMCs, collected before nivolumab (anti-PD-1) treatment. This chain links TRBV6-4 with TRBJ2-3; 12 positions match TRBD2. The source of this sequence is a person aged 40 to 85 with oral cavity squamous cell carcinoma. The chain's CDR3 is CASSPSGGGSDTQYF. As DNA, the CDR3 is TGTGCCAGCAGCCCTAGCGGGGGGGGGTCAGATACGCAGTATTTT.